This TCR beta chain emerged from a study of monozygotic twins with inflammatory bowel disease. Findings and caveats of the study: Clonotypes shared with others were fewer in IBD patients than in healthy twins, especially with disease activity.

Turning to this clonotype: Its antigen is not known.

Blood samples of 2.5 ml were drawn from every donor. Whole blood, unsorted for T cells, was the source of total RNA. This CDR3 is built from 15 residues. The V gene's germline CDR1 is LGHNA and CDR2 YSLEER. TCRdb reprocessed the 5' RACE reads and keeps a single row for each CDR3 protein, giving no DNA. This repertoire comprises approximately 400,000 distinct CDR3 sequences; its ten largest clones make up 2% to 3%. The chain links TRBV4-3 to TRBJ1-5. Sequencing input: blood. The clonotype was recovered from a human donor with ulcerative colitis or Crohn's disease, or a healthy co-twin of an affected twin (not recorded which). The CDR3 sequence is CASSQDRTSYQPQHF.